A selection of T cell receptor beta chains follows, all from one sample in a study of CD8 T cells in Susac syndrome. TCRdb reanalysed the immunoSEQ multiplex PCR reads using MiXCR and keeps one entry per CDR3 protein. The sample yields approximately 210,000 distinct CDR3 sequences, approximately 94% seen once. Material: CD4+ T cells from PBMCs. The receptors shown here come from a human donor with Susac syndrome. Each CDR3 is given with its conserved first and last residue.

TRBV14	TRBJ1-1	15	CASSQATGVGTEAFF
TRBV6-2/TRBV6-3	TRBJ2-3	15	CASSHRPDWRDTQYF
TRBV13	TRBJ1-2	13	CASTGRGGSGYTF
TRBV5-4	TRBJ1-1	17	CASSDTHRGPMNTEAFF
TRBV29-1	TRBJ1-2	15	CSVEEPTPANYGYTF
TRBV20-1	TRBJ2-7	10	CSAGSNEQYF
TRBV9	TRBJ1-1	16	CASSASGGVVNTEAFF
TRBV20-1	TRBJ1-2	12	CSAGDRGYGYTF
TRBV6-2/TRBV6-3	TRBJ1-5	18	CASSYSVRGTVSNQPQHF
TRBV9	TRBJ1-1	15	CASSRKDGANTEAFF
TRBV9	TRBJ2-5	15	CASSPRDRSIETQYF
TRBV7-2	TRBJ2-5	16	CASSLTRDRAWETQYF
TRBV9	TRBJ1-2	14	CASSEAGTNYGYTF
TRBV5-1	TRBJ1-5	14	CASSLGGVDQPQHF
TRBV24-1	TRBJ2-1	15	CATREPREQPLEQFF
TRBV30	TRBJ1-5	15	CAWGQGGLRGQPQHF
TRBV7-2	TRBJ2-1	15	CASSSPQGFGNEQFF
TRBV24-1	TRBJ2-1	13	CATSDGDRPEQFF
TRBV3-1	TRBJ2-1	14	CASSLTGRTGEQFF
TRBV18	TRBJ2-3	15	CASSPDLEVTDTQYF
TRBV29-1	TRBJ1-4	12	CSVGTGWEKLFF
TRBV20-1	TRBJ1-6	17	CSARLAGPTEYNSPLHF
TRBV4-2	TRBJ1-2	14	CASSPTDRAQGYTF
TRBV5-4	TRBJ1-6	16	CASSWGQGANNSPLHF